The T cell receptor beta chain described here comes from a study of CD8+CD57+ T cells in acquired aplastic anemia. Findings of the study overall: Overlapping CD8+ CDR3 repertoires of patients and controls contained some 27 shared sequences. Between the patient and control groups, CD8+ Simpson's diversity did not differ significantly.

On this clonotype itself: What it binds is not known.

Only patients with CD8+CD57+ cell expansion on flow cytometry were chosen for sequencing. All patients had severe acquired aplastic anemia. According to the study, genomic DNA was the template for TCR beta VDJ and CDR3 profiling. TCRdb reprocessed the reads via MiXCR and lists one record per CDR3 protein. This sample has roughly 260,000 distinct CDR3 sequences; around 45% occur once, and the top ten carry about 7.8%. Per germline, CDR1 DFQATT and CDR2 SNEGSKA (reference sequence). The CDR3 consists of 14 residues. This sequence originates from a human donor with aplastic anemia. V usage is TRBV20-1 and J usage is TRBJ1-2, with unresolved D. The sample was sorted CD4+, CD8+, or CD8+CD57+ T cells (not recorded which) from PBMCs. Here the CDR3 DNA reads TGCCTTGGAGGGCGTAGAGGTCCGGGCTATGGCTACACCTTC. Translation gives CLGGRRGPGYGYTF.